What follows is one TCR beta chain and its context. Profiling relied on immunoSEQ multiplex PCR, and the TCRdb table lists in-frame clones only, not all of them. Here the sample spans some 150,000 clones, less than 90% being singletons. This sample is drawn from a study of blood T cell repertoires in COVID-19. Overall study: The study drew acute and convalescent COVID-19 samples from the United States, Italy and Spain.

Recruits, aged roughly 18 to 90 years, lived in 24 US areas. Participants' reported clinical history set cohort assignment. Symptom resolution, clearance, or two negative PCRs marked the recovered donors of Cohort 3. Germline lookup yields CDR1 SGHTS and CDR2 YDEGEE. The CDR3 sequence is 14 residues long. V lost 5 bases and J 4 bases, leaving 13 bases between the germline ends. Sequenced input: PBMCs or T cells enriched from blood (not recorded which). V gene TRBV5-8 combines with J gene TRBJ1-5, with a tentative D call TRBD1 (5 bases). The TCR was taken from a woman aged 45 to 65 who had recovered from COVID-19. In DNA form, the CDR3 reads TGTGCCAGCAGAGCGGGACGGCAAAATCAGCCCCAGCATTTT. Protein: CASRAGRQNQPQHF.